This T cell receptor (beta chain) originates from a study of post-analysis software for immune sequencing data. Whole-study results and caveats: Four to six TRBV segments were more frequent in patients than controls; TRBV5-6, TRBV5-1 and TRBV20-1 belonged to this group.

The authors incorporated unique molecular identifiers into the TCR beta cDNA libraries. Each CDR3 protein is one row after TCRdb ran MiXCR on the PCR reads. This table holds roughly 540,000 distinct CDR3 sequences, 34% found once. CDR3 length: 14 amino acids. With 1 base removed from V and 1 base from J, the gap between germline ends came to 11 bases. Germline-derived CDR1 and CDR2 are DFQATT and SNEGSKA (reference sequence). Details on this clonotype: Its antigen is not known.

The TCR comes from a girl aged 2-17 years with multiple sclerosis. Sample: blood. The V gene is TRBV20-1, the J gene TRBJ2-7; weak D call: TRBD2 (5 bases). CDR3 in amino acids: CSARAPTGSYEQYF. The CDR3 region has the DNA TGCAGTGCTAGAGCTCCGACGGGATCCTACGAGCAGTACTTC.